This T cell receptor beta chain was sequenced in a study of control samples from healthy donors and cancer patients. This CDR3 contains 13 residues. CDR1 is MDHEN, CDR2 SYDVKM, per germline. V lost 1 base and J lost 8, with 11 bases in between. The repertoire was sequenced with immunoSEQ multiplex PCR; TCRdb's copy has only in-frame clones and lacks some. The table shows 100,000 or so clones, with about 91% occurring only once. The V call is TRBV28, the J call TRBJ1-2, with a weak D call TRBD1 (5 bases). The clonotype originates from a woman in her late teens or twenties in good health. The material sequenced was blood. The CDR3: CASSLLAGLGYTF. In DNA, the CDR3 is TGTGCCAGCAGTTTATTGGCAGGGCTAGGCTACACCTTC.